This T cell receptor (beta chain) was recovered during a study of shared clonotypes between healthy human individuals. Study-wide points: It was the non-shared clonotypes that had lower generation probabilities than clonotypes shared by all four donors.

Regarding this clone: What it binds is not known. The sample contains more than one DNA sequence encoding this CDR3.

CD4+ cells underwent separation, giving CD45RA+ naive and CD45RA-negative memory subsets. Assay used: immunoSEQ multiplex PCR; TCRdb lists only in-frame clones, some missing. Here the sample spans about 1.4 million clones, roughly 96% being singletons. This sequence originates from a man aged 30 to 45 in good health. Material for sequencing was naive CD4+ T cells sorted from blood. Described subset: CD45RA+ positively selected.

The DNA for the CDR3 is TGTGCCAGCAGTGTCGGACAAGCCTCCTACGAGCAGTACTTC. Protein product: CASSVGQASYEQYF. This chain links TRBV2 with TRBJ2-7, with D perhaps matching TRBD1 (5 bases). Per germline, CDR1 SNHLY and CDR2 FYNNEI. V shed 4 bases and J shed 0 bases, with 10 bases lying between them. CDR3 length: 14 residues.